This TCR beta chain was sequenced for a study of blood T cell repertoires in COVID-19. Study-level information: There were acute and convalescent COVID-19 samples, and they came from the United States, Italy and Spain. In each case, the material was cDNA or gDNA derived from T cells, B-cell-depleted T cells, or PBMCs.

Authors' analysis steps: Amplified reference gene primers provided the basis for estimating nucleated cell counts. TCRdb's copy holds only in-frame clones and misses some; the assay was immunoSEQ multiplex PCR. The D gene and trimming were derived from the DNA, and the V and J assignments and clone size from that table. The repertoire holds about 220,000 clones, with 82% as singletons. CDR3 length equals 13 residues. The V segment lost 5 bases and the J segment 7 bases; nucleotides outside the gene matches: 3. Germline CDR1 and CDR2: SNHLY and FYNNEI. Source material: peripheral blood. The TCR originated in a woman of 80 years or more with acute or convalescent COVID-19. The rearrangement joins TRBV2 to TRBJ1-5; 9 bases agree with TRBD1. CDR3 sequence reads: CASSRDREQPQHF. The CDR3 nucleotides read TGTGCCAGCAGTCGGGACAGGGAGCAGCCCCAGCATTTT. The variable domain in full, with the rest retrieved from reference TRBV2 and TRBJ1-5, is EPEVTQTPSHQVTQMGQEVILRCVPISNHLYFYWYRQILGQKVEFLVSFYNNEISEKSEIFDDQFSVERPDGSNFTLKIRSTKLEDSAMYFCASSRDREQPQHFGDGTRLSIL.